The clone carrying this T cell receptor (beta chain) was counted at least ten times. CDR1 and CDR2 from the germline V gene are SSHAT and FNYEAQ (reference sequence). The CDR3 extends over 16 amino acids. The V gene end was trimmed by 4 bases and the J gene end by 2 bases; junction bases not matched to a gene: 3. The data were obtained in a study of neurological immune-mediated disorders. As for the cDNA, it was generated by 5'RACE with 10-nucleotide random UMIs. TCRdb reanalysed the 5' RACE reads using MiXCR and keeps one entry per CDR3 protein. The table includes about 52,000 distinct CDR3 sequences, 3% to 4.5% detected once.

The rearrangement joins TRBV7-7 to TRBJ2-2; TRBD1 matches 11 bases. The TCR was taken from a man between 60 and 75 years old with multiple sclerosis. Sequencing used PBMCs. CDR3 amino acids: CASSSGTGGNTGELFF. The CDR3 region has the DNA TGTGCCAGCAGCTCCGGGACAGGGGGTAACACCGGGGAGCTGTTTTTT.